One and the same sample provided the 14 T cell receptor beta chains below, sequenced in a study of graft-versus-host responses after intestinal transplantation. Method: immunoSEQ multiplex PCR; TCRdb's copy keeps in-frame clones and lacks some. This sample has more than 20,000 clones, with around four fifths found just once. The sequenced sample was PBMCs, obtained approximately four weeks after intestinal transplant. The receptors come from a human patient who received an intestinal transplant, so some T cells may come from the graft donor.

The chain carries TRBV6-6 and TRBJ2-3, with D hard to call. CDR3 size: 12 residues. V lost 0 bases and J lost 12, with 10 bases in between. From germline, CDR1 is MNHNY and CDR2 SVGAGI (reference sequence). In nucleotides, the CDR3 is TGTGCCAGCAGTTACTCGATGGCCCCACAGTATTTT. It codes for CASSYSMAPQYF.

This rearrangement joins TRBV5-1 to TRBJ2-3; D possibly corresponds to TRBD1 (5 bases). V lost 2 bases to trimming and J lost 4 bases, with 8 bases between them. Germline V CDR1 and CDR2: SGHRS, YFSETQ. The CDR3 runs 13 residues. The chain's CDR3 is CASSFLQADTQYF. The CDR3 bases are TGCGCCAGCAGCTTTTTACAGGCAGATACGCAGTATTTT.

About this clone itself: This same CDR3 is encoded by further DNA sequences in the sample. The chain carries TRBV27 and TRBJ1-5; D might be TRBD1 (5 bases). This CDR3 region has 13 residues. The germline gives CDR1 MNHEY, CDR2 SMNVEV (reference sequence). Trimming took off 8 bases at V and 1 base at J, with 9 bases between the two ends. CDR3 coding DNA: TGTGCCAGCGGTCGACAGAGCAATCAGCCCCAGCATTTT. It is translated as CASGRQSNQPQHF.

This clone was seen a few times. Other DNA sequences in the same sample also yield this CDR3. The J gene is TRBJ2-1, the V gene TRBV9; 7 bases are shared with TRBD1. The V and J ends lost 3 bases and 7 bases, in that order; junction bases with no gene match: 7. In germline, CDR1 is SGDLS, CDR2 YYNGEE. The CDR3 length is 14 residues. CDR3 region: CASSGRQGPNEQFF. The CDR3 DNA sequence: TGTGCCAGCAGCGGTCGACAGGGCCCTAATGAGCAGTTCTTC.

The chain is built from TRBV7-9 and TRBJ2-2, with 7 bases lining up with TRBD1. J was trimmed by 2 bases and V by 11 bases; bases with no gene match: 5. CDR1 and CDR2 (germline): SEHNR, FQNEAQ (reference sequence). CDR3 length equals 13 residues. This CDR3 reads CADRQGNTGELFF. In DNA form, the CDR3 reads TGTGCCGACCGACAGGGTAACACCGGGGAGCTGTTTTTT.

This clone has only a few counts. CDR3 coding DNA: TGTGCCAGCAGCGGCGCCCCGATCCGGGAGGAGACCCAGTACTTC. It is translated as CASSGAPIREETQYF. The gene calls are TRBV2 and TRBJ2-5; weak D call: TRBD2 (6 bases). Trimming removed 6 bases at V and 5 bases at J, with 19 bases between. Germline CDR1 and CDR2: SNHLY and FYNNEI. The CDR3 covers 15 residues.

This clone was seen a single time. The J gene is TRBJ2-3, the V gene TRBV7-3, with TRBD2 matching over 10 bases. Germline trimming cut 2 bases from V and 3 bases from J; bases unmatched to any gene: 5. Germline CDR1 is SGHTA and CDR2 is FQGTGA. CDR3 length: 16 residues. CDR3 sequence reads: CASSLGPSGSTDTQYF. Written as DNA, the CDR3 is TGTGCCAGCAGCTTAGGTCCTAGCGGGAGTACAGATACGCAGTATTTT.

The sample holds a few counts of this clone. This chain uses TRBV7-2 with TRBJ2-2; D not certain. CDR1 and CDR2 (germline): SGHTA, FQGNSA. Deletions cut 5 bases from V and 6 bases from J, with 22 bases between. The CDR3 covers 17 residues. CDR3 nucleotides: TGTGCCAGCAGCACTTTACCTGGATTGAGTCGGTCCGGGGAGCTGTTTTTT. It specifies CASSTLPGLSRSGELFF.

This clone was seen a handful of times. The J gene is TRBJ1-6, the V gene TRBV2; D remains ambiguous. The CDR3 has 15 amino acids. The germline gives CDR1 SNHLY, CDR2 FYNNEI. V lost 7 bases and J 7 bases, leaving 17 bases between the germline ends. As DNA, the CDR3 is TGTGCCAGCACCCTATCTACTTCGTCCAATTCACCCCTCCACTTT. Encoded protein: CASTLSTSSNSPLHF.

The CDR3 DNA reads TGTGCCAGCAGTCAGGAGACCTCCCGAACAGATACGCAGTATTTT. Translating gives CASSQETSRTDTQYF. V and J are TRBV6-1 and TRBJ2-3; D is unresolved. V shed 5 bases and J shed 3 bases, with 15 bases lying between them. Germline V CDR1 and CDR2: MNHNS, SASEGT. The CDR3 has 15 amino acids.

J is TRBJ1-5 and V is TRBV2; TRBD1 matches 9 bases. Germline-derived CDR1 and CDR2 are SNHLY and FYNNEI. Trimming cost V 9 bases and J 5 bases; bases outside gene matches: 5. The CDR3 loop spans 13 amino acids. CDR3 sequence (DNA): TGTGCCAGGGGCCGGGACAGGGATCAGCCCCAGCATTTT. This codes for CARGRDRDQPQHF.

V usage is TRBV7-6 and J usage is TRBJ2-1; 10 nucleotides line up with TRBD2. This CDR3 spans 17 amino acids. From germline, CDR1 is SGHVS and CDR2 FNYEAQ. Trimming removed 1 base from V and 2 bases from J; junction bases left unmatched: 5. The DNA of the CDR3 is TGTGCCAGCAGCTTAGGTCTAGCGGGGGACCCCTACAATGAGCAGTTCTTC. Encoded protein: CASSLGLAGDPYNEQFF.

The CDR3 protein is CASGRLAVTQETQYF. The CDR3 bases are TGTGCCAGCGGGCGACTAGCGGTAACCCAAGAGACCCAGTACTTC. The chain recombines TRBV2 with TRBJ2-5; TRBD2 aligns across 9 bases. This CDR3 has 15 residues. V gave up 8 bases and J gave up 1 base; unmatched junction bases: 8. Germline V gene data show CDR1 as SNHLY and CDR2 as FYNNEI.

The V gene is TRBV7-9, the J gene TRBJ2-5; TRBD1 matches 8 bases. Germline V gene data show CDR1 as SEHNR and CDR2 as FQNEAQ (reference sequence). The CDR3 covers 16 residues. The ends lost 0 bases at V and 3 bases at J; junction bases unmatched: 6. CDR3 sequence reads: CASSLAGTGDEETQYF. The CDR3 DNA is TGTGCCAGCAGCTTAGCAGGGACAGGAGATGAAGAGACCCAGTACTTC.